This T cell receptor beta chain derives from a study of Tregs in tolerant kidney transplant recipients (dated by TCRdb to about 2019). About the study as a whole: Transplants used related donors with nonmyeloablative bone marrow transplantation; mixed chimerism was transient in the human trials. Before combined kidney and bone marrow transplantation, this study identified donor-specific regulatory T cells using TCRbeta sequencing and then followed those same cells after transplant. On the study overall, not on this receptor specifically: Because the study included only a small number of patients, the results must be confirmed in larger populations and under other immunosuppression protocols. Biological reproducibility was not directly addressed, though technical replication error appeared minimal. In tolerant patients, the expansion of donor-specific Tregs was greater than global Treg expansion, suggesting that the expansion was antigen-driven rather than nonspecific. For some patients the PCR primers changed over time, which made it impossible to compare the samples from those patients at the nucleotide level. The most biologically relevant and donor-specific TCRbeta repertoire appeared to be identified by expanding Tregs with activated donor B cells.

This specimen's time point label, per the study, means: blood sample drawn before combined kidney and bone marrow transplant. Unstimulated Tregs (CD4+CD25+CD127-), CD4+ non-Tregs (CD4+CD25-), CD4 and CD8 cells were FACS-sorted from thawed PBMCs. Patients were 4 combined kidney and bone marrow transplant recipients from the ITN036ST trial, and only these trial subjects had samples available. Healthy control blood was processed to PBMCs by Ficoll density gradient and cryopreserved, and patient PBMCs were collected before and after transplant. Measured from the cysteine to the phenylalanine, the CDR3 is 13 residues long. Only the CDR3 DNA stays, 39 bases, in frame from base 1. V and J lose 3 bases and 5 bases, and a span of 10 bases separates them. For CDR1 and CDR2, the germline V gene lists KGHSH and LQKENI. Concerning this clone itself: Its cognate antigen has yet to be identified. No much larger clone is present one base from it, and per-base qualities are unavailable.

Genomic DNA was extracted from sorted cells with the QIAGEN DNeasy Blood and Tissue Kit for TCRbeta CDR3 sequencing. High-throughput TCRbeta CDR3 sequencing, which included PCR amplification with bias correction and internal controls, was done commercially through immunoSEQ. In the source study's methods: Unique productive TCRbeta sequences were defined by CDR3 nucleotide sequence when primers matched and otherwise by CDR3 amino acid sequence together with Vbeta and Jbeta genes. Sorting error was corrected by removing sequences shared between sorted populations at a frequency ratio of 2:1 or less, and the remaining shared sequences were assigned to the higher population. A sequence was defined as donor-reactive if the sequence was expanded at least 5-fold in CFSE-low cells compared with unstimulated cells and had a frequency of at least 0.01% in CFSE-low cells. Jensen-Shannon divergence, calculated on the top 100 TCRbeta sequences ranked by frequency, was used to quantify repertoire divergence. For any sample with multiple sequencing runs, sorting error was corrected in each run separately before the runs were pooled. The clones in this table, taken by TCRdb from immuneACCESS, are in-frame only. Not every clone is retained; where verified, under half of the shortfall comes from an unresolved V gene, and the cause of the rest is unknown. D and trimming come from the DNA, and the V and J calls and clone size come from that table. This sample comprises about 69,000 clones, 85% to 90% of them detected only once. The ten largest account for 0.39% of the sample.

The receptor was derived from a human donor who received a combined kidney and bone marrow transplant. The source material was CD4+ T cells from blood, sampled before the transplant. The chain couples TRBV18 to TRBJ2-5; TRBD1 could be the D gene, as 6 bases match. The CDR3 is CASSPGAGETQYF. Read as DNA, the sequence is TGTGCCAGCTCACCGGGGGCCGGGGAGACCCAGTACTTC.